The clone carrying this TCR beta chain was observed many times. No antigen is known for it. With a duration under 2 months, the hyperthyroidism was newly diagnosed in patients aged 18 to 65. Researchers barred patients who had uncontrolled infection, other autoimmune disease, pregnancy or lactation. This entry comes from a study of T cells in Graves' hyperthyroidism and ophthalmopathy. RNA transcripts provided the source from which TCR beta CDR3 regions were amplified. Researchers ran a first-round RT-PCR on the TCR CDR3 using the HTBI primer set. TCRdb ran MiXCR on the multiplex PCR reads and lists one entry per CDR3 protein. The top ten hold around 50% of the sample, which has under 250,000 distinct CDR3 sequences, 15% to 20% seen once. The junction had 11 bases not matched to a gene; V was cut back by 7 bases and J by 5 bases. CDR1 and CDR2 (germline): MDHEN, SYDVKM. The CDR3 covers 14 residues. Overall study results and limits: A model using 13 V-J features told ophthalmopathy apart from stable hyperthyroidism.

J is TRBJ2-7 and V is TRBV28, with TRBD1 matching over 7 bases. The sequenced material came from blood. The TCR sequence derives from a man between 50 and 59 years old with Graves' hyperthyroidism. CDR3 residues: CASNLDREYDEQYF. The CDR3 coding sequence is TGTGCCAGCAACCTAGACAGGGAATATGACGAGCAGTACTTC.